This T cell receptor (beta chain) was profiled in a study of cytomegalovirus exposure and HLA in healthy donors. Profiled with immunoSEQ multiplex PCR; TCRdb holds only in-frame clones, not every one. Found here are 150,000 to 200,000 clones, about nine tenths of them singletons; the top ten hold just over 4%. Study-level results: Most TCR sequences showed up rarely, but some public TCRs showed up in many donors. TCR clusters originating in the first cohort tended to co-occur in the 110 or so validation repertoires, according to a later analysis.

With respect to this clone: The antigen is undetermined.

CDR1 SGDLS and CDR2 YYNGEE come from the germline V gene. V lost 4 bases, J lost 3 bases, and 11 bases lay in between. The CDR3 is 14 amino acids. Among the roughly 120 subjects of the validation cohort, separate from the 666-subject first cohort, were the donors. Sequencing used PBMCs. The chain joins TRBV9 to TRBJ2-1, with a weak D call TRBD1 (6 bases). This clonotype was sampled from a man aged 18 to 29 in good health and CMV-seropositive. DNA of the CDR3: TGTGCCAGCAGCCCTTGGGACAACTACAATGAGCAGTTCTTC. Protein: CASSPWDNYNEQFF.